The entry below describes one T cell receptor beta chain. This specimen comes from a study of T cell changes during pregnancy in multiple sclerosis. TCRdb's table, derived via immunoSEQ multiplex PCR, lists solely in-frame clones and lacks some. This table holds 57,000 or so clones, around 90% found once. Germline-derived CDR1 and CDR2 are SQVTM and ANQGSEA. Trimming took off 0 bases at V and 0 bases at J, with 12 bases between the two ends. This CDR3 is built from 16 residues. The clonotype comes from a female donor in good health, enrolled as a control in a pregnancy study. This specimen was peripheral blood, taken after pregnancy. This chain links TRBV29-1 with TRBJ2-1; maybe TRBD2 (5 bases). This CDR3 is CSVEDPAAISYNEQFF. Here the CDR3 DNA reads TGCAGCGTTGAAGACCCAGCGGCTATCTCCTACAATGAGCAGTTCTTC.